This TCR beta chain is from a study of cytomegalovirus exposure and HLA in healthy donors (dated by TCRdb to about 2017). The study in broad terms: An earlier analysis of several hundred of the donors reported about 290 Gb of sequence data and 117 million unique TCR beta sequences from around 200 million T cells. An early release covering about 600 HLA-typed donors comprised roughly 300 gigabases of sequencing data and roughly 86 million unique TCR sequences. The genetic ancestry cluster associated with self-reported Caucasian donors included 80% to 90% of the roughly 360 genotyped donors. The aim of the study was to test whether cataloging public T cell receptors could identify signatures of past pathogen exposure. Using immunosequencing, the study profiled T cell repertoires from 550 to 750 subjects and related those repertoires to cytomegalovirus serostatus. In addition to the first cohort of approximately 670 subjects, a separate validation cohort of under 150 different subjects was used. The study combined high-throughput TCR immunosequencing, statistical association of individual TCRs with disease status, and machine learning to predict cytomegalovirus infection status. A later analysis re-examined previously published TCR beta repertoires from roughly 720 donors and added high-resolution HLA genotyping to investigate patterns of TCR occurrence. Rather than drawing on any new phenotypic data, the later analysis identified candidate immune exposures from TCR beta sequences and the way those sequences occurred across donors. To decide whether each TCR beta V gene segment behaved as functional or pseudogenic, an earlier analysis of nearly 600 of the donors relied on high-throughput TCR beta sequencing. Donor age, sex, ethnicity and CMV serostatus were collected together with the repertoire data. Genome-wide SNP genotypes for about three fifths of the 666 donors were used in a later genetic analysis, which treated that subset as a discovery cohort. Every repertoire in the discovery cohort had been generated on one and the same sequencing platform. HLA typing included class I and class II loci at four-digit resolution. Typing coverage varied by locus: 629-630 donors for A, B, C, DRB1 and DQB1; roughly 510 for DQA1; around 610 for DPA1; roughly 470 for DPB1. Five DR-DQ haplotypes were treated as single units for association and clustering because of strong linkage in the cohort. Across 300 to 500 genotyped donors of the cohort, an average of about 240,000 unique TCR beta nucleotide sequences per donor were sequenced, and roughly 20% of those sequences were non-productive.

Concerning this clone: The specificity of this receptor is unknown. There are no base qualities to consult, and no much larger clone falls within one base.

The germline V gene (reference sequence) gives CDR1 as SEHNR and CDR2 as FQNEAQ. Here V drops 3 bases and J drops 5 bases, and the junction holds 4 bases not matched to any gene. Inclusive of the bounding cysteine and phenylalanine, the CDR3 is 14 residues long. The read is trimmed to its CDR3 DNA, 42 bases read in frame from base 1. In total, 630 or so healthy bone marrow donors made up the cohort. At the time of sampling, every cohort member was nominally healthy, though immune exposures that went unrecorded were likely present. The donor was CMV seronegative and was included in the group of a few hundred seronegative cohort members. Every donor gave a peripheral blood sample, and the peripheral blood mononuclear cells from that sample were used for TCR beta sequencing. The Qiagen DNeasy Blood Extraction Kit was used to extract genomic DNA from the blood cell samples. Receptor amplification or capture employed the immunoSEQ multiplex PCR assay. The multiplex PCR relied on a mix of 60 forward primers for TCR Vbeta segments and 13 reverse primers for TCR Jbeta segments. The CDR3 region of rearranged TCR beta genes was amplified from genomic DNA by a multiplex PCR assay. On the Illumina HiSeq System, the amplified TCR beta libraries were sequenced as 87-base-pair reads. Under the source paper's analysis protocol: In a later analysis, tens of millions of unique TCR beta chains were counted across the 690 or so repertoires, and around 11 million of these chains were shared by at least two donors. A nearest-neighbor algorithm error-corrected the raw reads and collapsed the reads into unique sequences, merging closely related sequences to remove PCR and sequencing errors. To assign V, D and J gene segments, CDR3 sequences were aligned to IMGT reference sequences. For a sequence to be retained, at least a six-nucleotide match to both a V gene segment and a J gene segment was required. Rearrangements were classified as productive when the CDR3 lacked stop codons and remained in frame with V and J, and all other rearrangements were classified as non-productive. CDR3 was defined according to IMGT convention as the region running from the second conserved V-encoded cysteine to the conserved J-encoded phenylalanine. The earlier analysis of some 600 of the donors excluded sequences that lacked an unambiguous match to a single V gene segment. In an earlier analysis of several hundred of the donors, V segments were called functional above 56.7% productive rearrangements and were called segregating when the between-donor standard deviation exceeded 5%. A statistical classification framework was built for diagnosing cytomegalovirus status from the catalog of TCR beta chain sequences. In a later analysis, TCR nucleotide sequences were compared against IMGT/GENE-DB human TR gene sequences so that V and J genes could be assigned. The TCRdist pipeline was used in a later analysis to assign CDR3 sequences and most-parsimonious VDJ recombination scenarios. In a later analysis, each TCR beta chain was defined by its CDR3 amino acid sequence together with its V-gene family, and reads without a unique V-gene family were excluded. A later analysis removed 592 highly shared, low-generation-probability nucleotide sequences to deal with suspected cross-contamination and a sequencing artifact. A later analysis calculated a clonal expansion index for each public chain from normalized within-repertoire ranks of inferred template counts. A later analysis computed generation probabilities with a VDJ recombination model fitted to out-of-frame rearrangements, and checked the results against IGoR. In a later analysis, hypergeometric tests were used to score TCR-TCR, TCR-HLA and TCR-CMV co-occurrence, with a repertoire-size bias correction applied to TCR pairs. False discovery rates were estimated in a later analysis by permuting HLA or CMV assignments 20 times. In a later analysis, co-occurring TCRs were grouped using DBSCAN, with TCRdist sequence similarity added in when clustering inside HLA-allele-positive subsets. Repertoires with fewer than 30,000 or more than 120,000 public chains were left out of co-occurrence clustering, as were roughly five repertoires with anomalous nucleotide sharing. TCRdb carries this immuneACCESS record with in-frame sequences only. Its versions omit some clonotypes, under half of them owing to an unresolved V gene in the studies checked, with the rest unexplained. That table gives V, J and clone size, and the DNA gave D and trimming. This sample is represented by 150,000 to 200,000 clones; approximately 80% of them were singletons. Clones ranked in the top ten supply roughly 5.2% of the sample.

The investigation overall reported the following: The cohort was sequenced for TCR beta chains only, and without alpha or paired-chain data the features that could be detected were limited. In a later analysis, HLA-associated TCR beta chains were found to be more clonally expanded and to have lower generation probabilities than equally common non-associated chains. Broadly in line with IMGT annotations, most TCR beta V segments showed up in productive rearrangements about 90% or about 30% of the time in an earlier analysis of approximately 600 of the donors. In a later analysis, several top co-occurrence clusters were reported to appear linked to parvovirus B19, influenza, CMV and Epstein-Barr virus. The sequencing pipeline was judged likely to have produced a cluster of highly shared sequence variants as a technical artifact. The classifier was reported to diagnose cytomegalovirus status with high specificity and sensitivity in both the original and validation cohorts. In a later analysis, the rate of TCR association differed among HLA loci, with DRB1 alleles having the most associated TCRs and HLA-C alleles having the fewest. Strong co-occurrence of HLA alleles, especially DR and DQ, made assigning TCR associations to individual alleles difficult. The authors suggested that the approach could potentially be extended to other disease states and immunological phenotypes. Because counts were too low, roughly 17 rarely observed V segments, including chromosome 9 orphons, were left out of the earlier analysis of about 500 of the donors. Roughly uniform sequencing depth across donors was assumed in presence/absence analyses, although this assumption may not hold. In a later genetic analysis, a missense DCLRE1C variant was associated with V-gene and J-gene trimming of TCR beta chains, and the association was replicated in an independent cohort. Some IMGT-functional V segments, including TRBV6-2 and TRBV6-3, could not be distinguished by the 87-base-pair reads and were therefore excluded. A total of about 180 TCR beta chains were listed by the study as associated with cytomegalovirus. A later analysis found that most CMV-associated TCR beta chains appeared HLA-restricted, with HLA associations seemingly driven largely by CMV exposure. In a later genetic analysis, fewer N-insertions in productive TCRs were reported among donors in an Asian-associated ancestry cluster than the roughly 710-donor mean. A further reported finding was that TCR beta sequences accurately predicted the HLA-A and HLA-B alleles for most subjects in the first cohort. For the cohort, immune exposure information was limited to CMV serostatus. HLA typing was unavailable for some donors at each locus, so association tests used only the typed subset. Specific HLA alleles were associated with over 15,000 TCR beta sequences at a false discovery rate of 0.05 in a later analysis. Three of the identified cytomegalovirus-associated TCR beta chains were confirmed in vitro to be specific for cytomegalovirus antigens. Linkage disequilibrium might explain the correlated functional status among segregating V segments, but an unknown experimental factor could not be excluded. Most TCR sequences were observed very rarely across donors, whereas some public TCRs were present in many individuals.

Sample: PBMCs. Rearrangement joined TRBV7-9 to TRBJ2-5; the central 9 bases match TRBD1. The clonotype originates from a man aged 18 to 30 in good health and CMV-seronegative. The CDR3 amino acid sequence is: CASSLTGTGETQYF. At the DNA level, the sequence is TGTGCCAGCAGCTTGACCGGGACAGGGGAGACCCAGTACTTC.